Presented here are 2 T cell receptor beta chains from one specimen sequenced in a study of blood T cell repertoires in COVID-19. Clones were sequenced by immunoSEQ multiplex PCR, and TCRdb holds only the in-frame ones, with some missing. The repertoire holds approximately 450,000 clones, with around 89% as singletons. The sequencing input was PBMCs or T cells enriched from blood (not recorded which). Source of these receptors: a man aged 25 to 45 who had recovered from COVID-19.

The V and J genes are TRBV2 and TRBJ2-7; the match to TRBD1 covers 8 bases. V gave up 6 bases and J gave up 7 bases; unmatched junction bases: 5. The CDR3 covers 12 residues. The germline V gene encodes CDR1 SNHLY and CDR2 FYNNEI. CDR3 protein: CASRATGEEQYF. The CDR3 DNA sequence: TGTGCCAGCAGGGCGACAGGGGAAGAGCAGTACTTC.

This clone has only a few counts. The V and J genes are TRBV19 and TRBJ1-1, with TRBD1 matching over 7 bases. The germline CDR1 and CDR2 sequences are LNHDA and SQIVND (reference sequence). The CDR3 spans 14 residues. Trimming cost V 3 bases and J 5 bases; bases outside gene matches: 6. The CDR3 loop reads CASSIRGDTTEAFF. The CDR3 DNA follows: TGTGCCAGTAGTATCAGGGGGGATACGACTGAAGCTTTCTTT.